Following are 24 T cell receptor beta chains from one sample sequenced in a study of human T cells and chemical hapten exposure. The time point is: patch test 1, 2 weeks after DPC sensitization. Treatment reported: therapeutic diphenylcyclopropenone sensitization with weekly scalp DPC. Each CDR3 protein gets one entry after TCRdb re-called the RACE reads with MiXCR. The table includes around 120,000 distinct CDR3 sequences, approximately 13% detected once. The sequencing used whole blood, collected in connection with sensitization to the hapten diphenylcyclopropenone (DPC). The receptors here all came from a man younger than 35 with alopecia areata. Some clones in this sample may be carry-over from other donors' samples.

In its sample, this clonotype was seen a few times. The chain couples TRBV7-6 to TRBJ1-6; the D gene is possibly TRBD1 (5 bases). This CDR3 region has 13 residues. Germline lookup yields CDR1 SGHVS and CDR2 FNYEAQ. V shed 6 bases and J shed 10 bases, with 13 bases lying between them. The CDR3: CASSPGGNSPLHF. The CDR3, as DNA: TGTGCCAGCAGTCCGGGGGGAAACTCACCCCTCCACTTT.

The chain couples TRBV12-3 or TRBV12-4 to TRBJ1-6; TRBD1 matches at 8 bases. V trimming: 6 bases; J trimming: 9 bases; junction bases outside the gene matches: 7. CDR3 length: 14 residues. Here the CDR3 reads CASSMDRDPSPLHF. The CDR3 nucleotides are TGTGCCAGCAGCATGGACAGGGACCCTTCACCCCTCCACTTT.

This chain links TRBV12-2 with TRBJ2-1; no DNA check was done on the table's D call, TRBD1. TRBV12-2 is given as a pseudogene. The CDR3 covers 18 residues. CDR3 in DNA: TGTGCAAGTCGCCCCCGGCCGGGAAAAAGCGGGGGGTACAATGAGCAGTTCTTC. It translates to CASRPRPGKSGGYNEQFF.

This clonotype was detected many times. CDR3 residues: CASSVSGSNNEQFF. The CDR3 coding sequence is TGTGCCAGCAGCGTATCAGGGAGCAACAATGAGCAGTTCTTC. The chain couples TRBV9 to TRBJ2-1; D tentatively reads TRBD1 or TRBD2 (5 bases each). The CDR3 length is 14 residues. V was cut by 1 base and J by 5 bases, with 10 bases left in between. Germline CDR1 is SGDLS and CDR2 is YYNGEE.

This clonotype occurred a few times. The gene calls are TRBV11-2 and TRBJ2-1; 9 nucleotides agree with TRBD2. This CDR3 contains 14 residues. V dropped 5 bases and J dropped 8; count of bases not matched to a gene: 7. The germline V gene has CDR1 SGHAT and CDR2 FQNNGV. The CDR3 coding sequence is TGTGCCAGCAGCAGTAGCGGGGGAGGAGATGAGCAGTTCTTC. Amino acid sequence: CASSSSGGGDEQFF.

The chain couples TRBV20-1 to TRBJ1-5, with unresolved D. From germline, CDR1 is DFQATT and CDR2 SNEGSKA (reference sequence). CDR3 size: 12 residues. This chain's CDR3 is CSAKEPNQPQHF. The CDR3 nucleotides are TGCAGCGCGAAGGAGCCTAATCAGCCCCAGCATTTT.

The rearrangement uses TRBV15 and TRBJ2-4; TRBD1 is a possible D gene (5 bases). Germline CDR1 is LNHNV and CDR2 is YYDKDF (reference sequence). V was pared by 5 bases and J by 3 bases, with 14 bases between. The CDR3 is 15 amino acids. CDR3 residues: CATSDWGRLKNIQYF. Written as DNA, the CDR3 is TGTGCCACCAGCGACTGGGGCAGGCTCAAAAACATTCAGTACTTC.

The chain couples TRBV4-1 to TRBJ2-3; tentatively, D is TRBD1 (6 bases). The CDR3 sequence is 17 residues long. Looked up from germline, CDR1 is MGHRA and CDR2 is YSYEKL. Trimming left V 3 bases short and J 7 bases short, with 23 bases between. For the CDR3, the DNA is TGCGCCAGCAGCCATGTGATGTCCCGGGACAAAGGAAATACGCAGTATTTT. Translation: CASSHVMSRDKGNTQYF.

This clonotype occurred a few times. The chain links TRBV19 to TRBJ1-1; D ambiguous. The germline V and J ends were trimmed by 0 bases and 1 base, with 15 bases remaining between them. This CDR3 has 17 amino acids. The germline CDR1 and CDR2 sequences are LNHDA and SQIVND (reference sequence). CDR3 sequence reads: CASSIDPWAGPNTEAFF. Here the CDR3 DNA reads TGTGCCAGTAGTATAGATCCGTGGGCAGGCCCGAACACTGAAGCTTTCTTT.

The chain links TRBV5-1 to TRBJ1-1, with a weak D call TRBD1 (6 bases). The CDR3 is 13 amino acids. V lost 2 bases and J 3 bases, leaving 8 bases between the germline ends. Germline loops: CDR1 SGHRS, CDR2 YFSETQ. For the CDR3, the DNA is TGCGCCAGCAGCTTACGGACAGACACTGAAGCTTTCTTT. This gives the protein CASSLRTDTEAFF.

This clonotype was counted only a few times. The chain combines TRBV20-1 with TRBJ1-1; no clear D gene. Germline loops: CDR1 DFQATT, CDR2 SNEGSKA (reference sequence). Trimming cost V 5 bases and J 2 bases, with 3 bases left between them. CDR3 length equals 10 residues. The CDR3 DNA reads TGCAGTGCTCCCAACACTGAAGCTTTCTTT. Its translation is CSAPNTEAFF.

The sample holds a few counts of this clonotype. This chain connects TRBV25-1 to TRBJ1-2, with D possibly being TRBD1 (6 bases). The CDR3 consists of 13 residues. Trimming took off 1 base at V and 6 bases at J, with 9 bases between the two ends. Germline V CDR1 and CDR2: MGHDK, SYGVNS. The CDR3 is CASSEWPGDGYTF. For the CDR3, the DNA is TGTGCCAGCAGTGAATGGCCAGGGGATGGCTACACCTTC.

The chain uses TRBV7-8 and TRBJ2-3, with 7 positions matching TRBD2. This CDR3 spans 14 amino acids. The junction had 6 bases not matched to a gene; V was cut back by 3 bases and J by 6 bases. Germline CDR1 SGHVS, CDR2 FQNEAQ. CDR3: CASSLELAEDTQYF. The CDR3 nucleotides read TGTGCCAGCAGCTTGGAGCTAGCGGAGGATACGCAGTATTTT.

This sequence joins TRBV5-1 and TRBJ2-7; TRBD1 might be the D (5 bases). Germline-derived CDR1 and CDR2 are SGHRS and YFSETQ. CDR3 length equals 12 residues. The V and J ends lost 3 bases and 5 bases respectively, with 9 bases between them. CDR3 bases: TGCGCCAGCAGCTGGCAGGGTAACGAGCAGTACTTC. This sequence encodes CASSWQGNEQYF.

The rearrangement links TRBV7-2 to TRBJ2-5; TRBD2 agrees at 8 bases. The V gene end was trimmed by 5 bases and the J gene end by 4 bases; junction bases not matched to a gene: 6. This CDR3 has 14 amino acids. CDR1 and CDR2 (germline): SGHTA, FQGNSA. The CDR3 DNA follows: TGTGCCAGCAGCCCGGGGGGGGCCCCAGAGACCCAGTACTTC. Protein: CASSPGGAPETQYF.

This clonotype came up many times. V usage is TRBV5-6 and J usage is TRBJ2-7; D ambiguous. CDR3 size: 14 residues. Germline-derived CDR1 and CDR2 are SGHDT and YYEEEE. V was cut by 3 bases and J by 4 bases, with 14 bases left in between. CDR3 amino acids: CASSSETPFYEQYF. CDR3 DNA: TGTGCCAGCAGCTCGGAGACACCTTTTTACGAGCAGTACTTC.

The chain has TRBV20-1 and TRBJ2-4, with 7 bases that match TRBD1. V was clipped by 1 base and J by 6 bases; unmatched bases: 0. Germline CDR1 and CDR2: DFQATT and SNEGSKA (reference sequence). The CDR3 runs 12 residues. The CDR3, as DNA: TGCAGTGCTAGAGGGACAGGAAACATTCAGTACTTC. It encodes CSARGTGNIQYF.

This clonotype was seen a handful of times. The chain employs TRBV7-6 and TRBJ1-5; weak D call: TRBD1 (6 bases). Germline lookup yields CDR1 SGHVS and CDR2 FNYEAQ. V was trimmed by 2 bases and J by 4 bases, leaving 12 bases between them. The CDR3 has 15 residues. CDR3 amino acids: CASSLKQGGNQPQHF. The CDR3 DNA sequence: TGTGCCAGCAGCTTAAAACAGGGAGGGAATCAGCCCCAGCATTTT.

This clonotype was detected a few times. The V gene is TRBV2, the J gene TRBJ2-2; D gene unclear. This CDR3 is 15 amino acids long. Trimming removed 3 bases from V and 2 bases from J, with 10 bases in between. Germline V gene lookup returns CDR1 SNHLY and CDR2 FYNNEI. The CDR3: CASSDFQLNTGELFF. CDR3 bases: TGTGCCAGCAGTGACTTTCAATTAAACACCGGGGAGCTGTTTTTT.

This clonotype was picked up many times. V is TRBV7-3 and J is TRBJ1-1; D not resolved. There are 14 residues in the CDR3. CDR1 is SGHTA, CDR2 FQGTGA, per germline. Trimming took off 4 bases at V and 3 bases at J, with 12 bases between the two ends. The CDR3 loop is CASSSNTVHTEAFF. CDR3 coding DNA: TGTGCCAGCAGCTCCAATACAGTTCACACTGAAGCTTTCTTT.

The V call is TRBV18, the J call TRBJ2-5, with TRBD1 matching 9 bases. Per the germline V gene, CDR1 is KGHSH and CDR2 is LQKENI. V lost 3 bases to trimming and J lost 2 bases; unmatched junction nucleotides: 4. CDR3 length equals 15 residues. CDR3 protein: CASSPGTGTQETQYF. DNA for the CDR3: TGTGCCAGCTCACCCGGGACAGGGACTCAAGAGACCCAGTACTTC.

Here the CDR3 reads CASSLEGARADTQYF. The DNA for the CDR3 is TGCGCCAGCAGCTTGGAGGGGGCAAGAGCAGATACGCAGTATTTT. The J gene is TRBJ2-3, the V gene TRBV5-1; TRBD1 aligns across 7 bases. The CDR3 contains 15 residues. The V segment lost 0 bases and the J segment 4 bases; nucleotides outside the gene matches: 5. The germline V gene has CDR1 SGHRS and CDR2 YFSETQ.

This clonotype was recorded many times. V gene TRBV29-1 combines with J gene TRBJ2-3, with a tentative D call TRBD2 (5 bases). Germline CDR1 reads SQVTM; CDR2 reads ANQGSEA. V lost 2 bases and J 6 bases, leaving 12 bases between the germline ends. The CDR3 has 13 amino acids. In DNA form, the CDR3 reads TGCAGCGTTGAAAGGGAGCTTAGGGATACGCAGTATTTT. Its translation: CSVERELRDTQYF.

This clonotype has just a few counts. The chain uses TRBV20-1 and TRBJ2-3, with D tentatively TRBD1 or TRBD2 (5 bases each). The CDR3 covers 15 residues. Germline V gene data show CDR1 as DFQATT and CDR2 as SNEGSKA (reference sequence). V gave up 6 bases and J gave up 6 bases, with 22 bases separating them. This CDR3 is CSATIGSGPGDTQYF. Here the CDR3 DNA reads TGCAGTGCCACAATTGGGTCGGGACCTGGGGATACGCAGTATTTT.